The present entry profiles one TCR beta chain with its context. Germline is not matched at one junction end, which may reflect a read error. The sample is drawn from a study of blood T cell repertoires in COVID-19. Study at large: Nucleic acid was either cDNA or gDNA, and it came from T cells, B-cell-depleted T cells, or PBMCs.

Per the germline V gene, CDR1 is SGHRS and CDR2 is YFSETQ. The CDR3 runs 15 residues. Measured with immunoSEQ multiplex PCR; TCRdb has only the in-frame clones, and not every one. The sample yields about 250,000 clones, 85% to 90% seen once. The chain uses TRBV5-1 and TRBJ2-7, with D tentatively TRBD1 (6 bases). This TCR came from a man aged 18 to 29 who had recovered from COVID-19. Sequencing was carried out using PBMCs or T cells enriched from blood (not recorded which). The CDR3 coding sequence is TGCGCCAGCAGCTTGGTACCAGGGGTCTCCGACGAGCAGTACTTC. This encodes CASSLVPGVSDEQYF.